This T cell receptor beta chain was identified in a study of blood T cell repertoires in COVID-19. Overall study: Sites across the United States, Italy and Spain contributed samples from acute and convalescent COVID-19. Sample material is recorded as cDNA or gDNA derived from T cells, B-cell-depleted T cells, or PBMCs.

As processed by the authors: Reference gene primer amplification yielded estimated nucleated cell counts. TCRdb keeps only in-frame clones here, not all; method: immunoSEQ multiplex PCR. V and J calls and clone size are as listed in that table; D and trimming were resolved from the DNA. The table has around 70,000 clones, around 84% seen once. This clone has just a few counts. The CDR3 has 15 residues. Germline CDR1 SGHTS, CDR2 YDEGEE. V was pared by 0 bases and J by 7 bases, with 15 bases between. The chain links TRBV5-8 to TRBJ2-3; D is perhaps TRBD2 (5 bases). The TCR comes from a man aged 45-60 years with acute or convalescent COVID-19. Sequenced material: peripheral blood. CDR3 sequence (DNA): TGTGCCAGCAGCTTGGTCCCGGGAACGAGGAATACGCAGTATTTT. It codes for CASSLVPGTRNTQYF.